One sample yielded the 29 T cell receptor beta chains listed below, sequenced in a study of blood T cells in healthy people across ages. A J-beta primer mix and a sample-barcoded 5' primer were used in a second PCR of roughly 7 to 12 cycles. TCRdb reprocessed the 5' RACE reads with MiXCR, giving one entry per CDR3 protein. The table lists almost 300,000 distinct CDR3 sequences, around 29% of them singletons. Specimen: blood. These receptors all stem from a woman between 70 and 85 years old in good health.

Many counts were recorded for this clonotype. V and J are TRBV28 and TRBJ2-1, with 9 bases that match TRBD2. The CDR3 contains 16 residues. V shed 7 bases, J shed 4 bases, and the junction held 11 bases outside the gene matches. The germline CDR1 and CDR2 sequences are MDHEN and SYDVKM. CDR3 nucleotides: TGTGCCAGCATAGGGGGATTTGCGGGAGGGTACAATGAGCAGTTCTTC. It specifies CASIGGFAGGYNEQFF.

V usage is TRBV6-2 or TRBV6-3 and J usage is TRBJ2-7, with TRBD2 identical over 7 bases. The CDR3 runs 18 residues. Germline V lookup: CDR1 MNHEY, CDR2 SVGEGT. V lost 2 bases and J lost 1; bases outside the gene matches: 14. The CDR3 region is CASSYDVGRGGWSYEQYF. The CDR3, as DNA: TGTGCCAGCAGTTACGATGTTGGGAGGGGAGGATGGTCCTACGAGCAGTACTTC.

The chain employs TRBV7-9 and TRBJ1-4; TRBD1 matches at 10 bases. Germline CDR1 reads SEHNR; CDR2 reads FQNEAQ (reference sequence). With 5 bases clipped from V and 8 bases from J, the junction kept 2 bases outside the gene matches. The CDR3 spans 13 residues. CDR3 in amino acids: CASSTDRGEKLFF. CDR3 DNA sequence: TGTGCCAGCAGCACGGACAGGGGGGAAAAACTGTTTTTT. The entire variable domain, with the rest obtained from reference TRBV7-9 and TRBJ1-4, is as follows: DTGVSQNPRHKITKRGQNVTFRCDPISEHNRLYWYRQTLGQGPEFLTYFQNEAQLEKSRLLSDRFSAERPKGSFSTLEIQRTEQGDSAMYLCASSTDRGEKLFFGSGTQLSVL.

The chain couples TRBV2 to TRBJ2-7, with D possibly TRBD2 on 5 matching bases. CDR1 SNHLY and CDR2 FYNNEI come from the germline V gene. The CDR3 extends over 11 amino acids. V was cut by 9 bases and J by 1 base, with 7 bases left in between. The chain's CDR3 is CASRRSYEQYF. The CDR3 nucleotides are TGTGCCAGTAGGAGGTCCTACGAGCAGTACTTC.

The V gene is TRBV11-1, the J gene TRBJ1-1; TRBD1 matches at 7 bases. CDR1 is SGHAT, CDR2 FQDESV, per germline (reference sequence). V trimming: 0 bases; J trimming: 5 bases; junction bases outside the gene matches: 6. This CDR3 has 15 residues. CDR3 sequence (DNA): TGTGCCAGCAGCTTAGCGAAGGGGGCTTTGACTGAAGCTTTCTTT. Protein product: CASSLAKGALTEAFF.

The chain couples TRBV10-2 to TRBJ2-5, with 12 bases matching TRBD1. The end of the DNA fits TRBJ2-7 better, so the J call may be wrong. The germline V gene has CDR1 WSHSY and CDR2 SAAADI. This CDR3 is 16 amino acids long. CDR3: CASSRGGQGAGYEQYF. CDR3 nucleotide sequence: TGCGCCAGCAGCCGAGGGGGACAGGGGGCGGGATACGAGCAGTACTTC.

The rearrangement links TRBV27 to TRBJ1-1; tentative D call: TRBD1 (6 bases). V was pared by 3 bases and J by 4 bases, with 12 bases between. Germline CDR1 reads MNHEY; CDR2 reads SMNVEV (reference sequence). This CDR3 contains 14 residues. The CDR3 bases are TGTGCCAGCAGTTTCCAGGGGACGACCACTGAAGCTTTCTTT. Translation: CASSFQGTTTEAFF.

This clonotype was detected only once. The rearrangement links TRBV27 to TRBJ2-1, with 10 bases lining up with TRBD2. Unmatched junction bases numbered 14, after V lost 5 bases and J lost 10 bases. CDR1 is MNHEY and CDR2 is SMNVEV in the germline V gene (reference sequence). The CDR3 loop spans 16 amino acids. This CDR3 reads CASSLLGLADRLEQFF. CDR3 bases: TGTGCCAGCAGTCTCCTCGGACTAGCGGACCGACTAGAGCAGTTCTTC.

The chain couples TRBV5-5 to TRBJ1-2; possibly TRBD1 for D (6 bases). Trimming took 4 bases from V and 7 from J, leaving 17 bases between them. The germline CDR1 and CDR2 sequences are SGHKS and YYEKEE (reference sequence). This CDR3 has 14 residues. The CDR3 sequence: CASSPRGGAVGYTF. The CDR3 DNA reads as TGTGCCAGCAGCCCCCGGGGGGGCGCAGTTGGCTACACCTTC.

The V call is TRBV28, the J call TRBJ2-1, with D maybe TRBD2 (5 bases). Germline CDR1 is MDHEN and CDR2 is SYDVKM. The CDR3 is 18 residues long. The germline V and J ends were trimmed by 5 bases and 2 bases, with 22 bases remaining between them. CDR3 nucleotide sequence: TGTGCCAGCAGTCCCCCCCGGAGGCCTAGTCGTACCTACAATGAGCAGTTCTTC. It specifies CASSPPRRPSRTYNEQFF. The full variable domain, with the rest looked up from reference TRBV28 and TRBJ2-1, is DVKVTQSSRYLVKRTGEKVFLECVQDMDHENMFWYRQDPGLGLRLIYFSYDVKMKEKGDIPEGYSVSREKKERFSLILESASTNQTSMYLCASSPPRRPSRTYNEQFFGPGTRLTVL.

This clonotype showed up many times. The chain couples TRBV29-1 to TRBJ1-5; no clear D gene. V dropped 7 bases and J dropped 4 bases, with 14 bases sitting between them. The CDR3 totals 13 residues. Germline-derived CDR1 and CDR2 are SQVTM and ANQGSEA. CDR3 in DNA: TGCAGCGCCCAAGGCGGGGTTAATCAGCCCCAGCATTTT. This sequence encodes CSAQGGVNQPQHF.

This clonotype was seen only a few times. The chain is built from TRBV20-1 and TRBJ1-5; D call uncertain. V was trimmed by 0 bases and J by 1 base, leaving 4 bases between them. The CDR3 sequence is 13 residues long. Germline V gene lookup returns CDR1 DFQATT and CDR2 SNEGSKA (reference sequence). CDR3 in amino acids: CSARDKSNQPQHF. The CDR3, as DNA: TGCAGTGCTAGAGATAAGAGCAATCAGCCCCAGCATTTT.

This clonotype has ten or more counts. The chain couples TRBV29-1 to TRBJ1-1; D gene uncertain. Trimming took off 4 bases at V and 11 bases at J, with 17 bases between the two ends. The CDR3 has 12 residues. Germline CDR1 SQVTM, CDR2 ANQGSEA. CDR3 in amino acids: CSVGMARGMAFF. The CDR3 DNA reads as TGCAGCGTTGGAATGGCACGGGGAATGGCTTTCTTT. Full variable domain (missing parts from reference TRBV29-1 and TRBJ1-1): SAVISQKPSRDICQRGTSLTIQCQVDSQVTMMFWYRQQPGQSLTLIATANQGSEATYESGFVIDKFPISRPNLTFSTLTVSNMSPEDSSIYLCSVGMARGMAFFGQGTRLTVV.

This clonotype was picked up many times. The chain combines TRBV11-2 with TRBJ2-5; D gene unclear. Looked up from germline, CDR1 is SGHAT and CDR2 is FQNNGV. This CDR3 comprises 15 residues. V was trimmed by 5 bases and J by 2 bases, leaving 15 bases between them. CDR3 bases: TGTGCCAGCAGCCGAGGACCCAGCCGACAAGAGACCCAGTACTTC. Its translation is CASSRGPSRQETQYF.

The rearrangement joins TRBV29-1 to TRBJ2-7; 9 bases line up with TRBD1. The CDR3 is 11 residues long. Per the germline V gene, CDR1 is SQVTM and CDR2 is ANQGSEA. After removal of 7 bases from V and 6 bases from J, the junction contained 4 bases not matched to a gene. In nucleotides, the CDR3 is TGCAGCGGGGACAGGGACGGCGAGCAGTACTTC. Protein: CSGDRDGEQYF.

This rearrangement joins TRBV29-1 to TRBJ2-6; D is undetermined. V lost 3 bases and J lost 2, with 8 bases in between. CDR1 is SQVTM, CDR2 ANQGSEA, per germline. The CDR3 has 14 residues. CDR3 amino acids: CSVEFITGANVLTF. The CDR3 bases are TGCAGCGTTGAGTTCATTACTGGGGCCAACGTCCTGACTTTC.

This clonotype occurred many times. CDR3 in amino acids: CASSLSPYEQYF. The CDR3 region has the DNA TGTGCCAGCAGCTTAAGCCCGTACGAGCAGTACTTC. The chain carries TRBV7-3 and TRBJ2-7; D is unresolved. The CDR3 has 12 residues. V was shortened by 1 base and J by 4 bases, with 5 bases between the two germline ends. Germline CDR1 reads SGHTA; CDR2 reads FQGTGA.

This clonotype has more than one count but fewer than ten. The chain links TRBV25-1 to TRBJ1-1; D is undetermined. Trimming cost V 6 bases and J 0 bases, with 20 bases left between them. The CDR3 has 17 residues. CDR1 and CDR2 from the germline V gene are MGHDK and SYGVNS. The CDR3 loop is CASSVVGRVGLNTEAFF. For the CDR3, the DNA is TGTGCCAGCAGCGTGGTAGGGAGGGTTGGTTTGAACACTGAAGCTTTCTTT.

In its sample, this clonotype was seen a few times. The V and J genes are TRBV10-3 and TRBJ2-1; 8 bases align to TRBD2. Germline V gene data show CDR1 as ENHRY and CDR2 as SYGVKD. The CDR3 length is 14 residues. Unmatched junction bases numbered 5, after V lost 4 bases and J lost 6 bases. This CDR3 is CAISGLAGLNEQFF. The CDR3 region has the DNA TGTGCCATCAGTGGCCTAGCGGGCCTCAATGAGCAGTTCTTC.

This clonotype was counted once. This chain uses TRBV5-4 with TRBJ1-1; D unclear. Per germline, CDR1 SGHNT and CDR2 YYREEE (reference sequence). V lost 2 bases and J 8 bases, leaving 10 bases between the germline ends. This CDR3 has 12 amino acids. CDR3 loop: CASSLYPREAFF. For the CDR3, the DNA is TGTGCCAGCAGCTTATATCCCAGAGAAGCTTTCTTT.

J is TRBJ1-4 and V is TRBV19; D gene ambiguous. The CDR3 has 14 residues. V lost 5 bases to trimming and J lost 10 bases, with 17 bases between them. CDR1 is LNHDA and CDR2 is SQIVND in the germline V gene (reference sequence). The CDR3, as DNA: TGTGCCAGTAGTCCTCGTCGGGCTTGGGGAAAACTGTTTTTT. Its translation is CASSPRRAWGKLFF.

This chain uses TRBV29-1 with TRBJ2-5, with D hard to call. The better agreement between TRBJ2-7 and the DNA end casts doubt on the J call. Germline V lookup: CDR1 SQVTM, CDR2 ANQGSEA. The CDR3 is 12 residues long. The CDR3 DNA reads as TGCAGCGTCGAGAGTGGGACCTACGAGCAGTACTTC. Protein: CSVESGTYEQYF.

J is TRBJ2-2 and V is TRBV7-3; TRBD2 matches 14 bases. The V and J ends lost 2 bases and 1 base, in that order; junction bases with no gene match: 6. This CDR3 comprises 19 residues. Germline CDR1 and CDR2: SGHTA and FQGTGA. The CDR3 coding sequence is TGTGCCAGCAGCTTAGGGACTAGCGGGAGAACCATGAACACCGGGGAGCTGTTTTTT. Its protein product is CASSLGTSGRTMNTGELFF.

V is TRBV28 and J is TRBJ2-7, with 7 bases that match TRBD1. The CDR3 consists of 13 residues. Germline V lookup: CDR1 MDHEN, CDR2 SYDVKM. Trimming cost V 10 bases and J 2 bases; bases outside gene matches: 8. The DNA for the CDR3 is TGTGCCACCACCGCACAGGGGACCTACGAGCAGTACTTC. This sequence encodes CATTAQGTYEQYF.

The chain carries TRBV7-8 and TRBJ2-1, with 9 bases that match TRBD2. CDR3 length: 19 amino acids. Per the germline V gene, CDR1 is SGHVS and CDR2 is FQNEAQ. V was clipped by 4 bases and J by 0 bases; unmatched bases: 13. CDR3 nucleotides: TGTGCCAGCAGCTCGAAGCCTTGGGGTAGCGGGAGCTCCTACAATGAGCAGTTCTTC. Translated, it gives CASSSKPWGSGSSYNEQFF.

The V gene is TRBV9, the J gene TRBJ2-7; D unclear. Between the trimmed V and J ends, which lost 0 bases and 7 bases, there was a span of 11 bases. The germline gives CDR1 SGDLS, CDR2 YYNGEE. CDR3 length: 13 residues. The CDR3 loop reads CASSVGREGEQYF. Here the CDR3 DNA reads TGTGCCAGCAGCGTAGGCCGAGAAGGGGAGCAGTACTTC. Filled out from reference TRBV9 and TRBJ2-7, the complete variable domain reads DSGVTQTPKHLITATGQRVTLRCSPRSGDLSVYWYQQSLDQGLQFLIQYYNGEERAKGNILERFSAQQFPDLHSELNLSSLELGDSALYFCASSVGREGEQYFGPGTRLTVT.

This clonotype was observed a handful of times. CDR3 sequence: CAISEGMGIETQYF. In DNA form, the CDR3 reads TGTGCCATCAGTGAGGGGATGGGGATAGAGACCCAGTACTTC. This sequence joins TRBV10-3 and TRBJ2-7; D not certain. The J call may be wrong; the DNA end is better matched by TRBJ2-5. Germline V lookup: CDR1 ENHRY, CDR2 SYGVKD. The CDR3 covers 14 residues.

This clonotype was found a few times. This rearrangement joins TRBV9 to TRBJ2-1; 7 positions agree with TRBD2. The V segment lost 0 bases and the J segment 7 bases; nucleotides outside the gene matches: 10. Germline CDR1 is SGDLS and CDR2 is YYNGEE. CDR3 size: 16 residues. The CDR3 region has the DNA TGTGCCAGCAGCGTAGGGGTCCTAGCCGGGGGGAATGAGCAGTTCTTC. This codes for CASSVGVLAGGNEQFF. Full variable domain (outside the CDR3, taken from reference TRBV9 and TRBJ2-1): DSGVTQTPKHLITATGQRVTLRCSPRSGDLSVYWYQQSLDQGLQFLIQYYNGEERAKGNILERFSAQQFPDLHSELNLSSLELGDSALYFCASSVGVLAGGNEQFFGPGTRLTVL.

This clonotype was counted a few times. The chain recombines TRBV28 with TRBJ2-7, with D unresolved. Germline V gives CDR1 MDHEN, CDR2 SYDVKM. The CDR3 covers 13 residues. V lost 4 bases and J 0 bases, leaving 7 bases between the germline ends. As DNA, the CDR3 is TGTGCCAGCAGTTCGAGGCCCTCCTACGAGCAGTACTTC. As protein: CASSSRPSYEQYF.